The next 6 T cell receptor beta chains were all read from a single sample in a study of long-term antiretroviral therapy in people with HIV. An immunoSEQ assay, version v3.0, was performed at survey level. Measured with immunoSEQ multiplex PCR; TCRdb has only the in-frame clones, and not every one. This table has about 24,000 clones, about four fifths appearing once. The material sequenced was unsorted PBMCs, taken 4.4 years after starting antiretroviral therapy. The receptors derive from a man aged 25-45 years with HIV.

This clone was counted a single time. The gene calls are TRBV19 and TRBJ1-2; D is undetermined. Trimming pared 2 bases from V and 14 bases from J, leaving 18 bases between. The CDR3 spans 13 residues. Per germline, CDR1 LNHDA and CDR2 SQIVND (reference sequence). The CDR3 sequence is CASSIKGIGFETF. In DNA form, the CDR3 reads TGTGCCAGTAGTATAAAAGGGATAGGATTTGAGACCTTC.

The CDR3 bases are TGTGCCAGCAGCTTGAGTAGTGTTTTCAGATACGAGCAGTACTTC. The encoded protein is CASSLSSVFRYEQYF. V is TRBV5-6 and J is TRBJ2-7, with D uncertain. Germline V gives CDR1 SGHDT, CDR2 YYEEEE. CDR3 size: 15 residues. The V gene lost 1 base and the J gene lost 4 bases, with 15 bases spanning the gap.

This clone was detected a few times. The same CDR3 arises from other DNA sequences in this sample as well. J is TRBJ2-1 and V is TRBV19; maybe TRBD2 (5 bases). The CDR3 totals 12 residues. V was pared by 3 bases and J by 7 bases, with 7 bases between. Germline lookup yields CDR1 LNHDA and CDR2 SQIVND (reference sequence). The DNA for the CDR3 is TGTGCCAGTAGTATCGGCGGGAATGAGCAGTTCTTC. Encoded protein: CASSIGGNEQFF.

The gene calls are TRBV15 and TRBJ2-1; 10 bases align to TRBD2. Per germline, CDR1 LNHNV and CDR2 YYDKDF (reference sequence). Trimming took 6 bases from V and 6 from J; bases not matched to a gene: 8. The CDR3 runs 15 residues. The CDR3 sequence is CATSRTSGAFNEQFF. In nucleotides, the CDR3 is TGTGCCACCAGTCGAACTAGCGGGGCTTTCAATGAGCAGTTCTTC.

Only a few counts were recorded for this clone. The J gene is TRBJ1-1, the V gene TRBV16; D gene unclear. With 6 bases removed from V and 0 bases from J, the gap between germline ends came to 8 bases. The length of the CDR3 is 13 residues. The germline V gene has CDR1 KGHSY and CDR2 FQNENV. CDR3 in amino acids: CASSRYMNTEAFF. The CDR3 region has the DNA TGTGCCAGCAGTCGTTATATGAACACTGAAGCTTTCTTT.

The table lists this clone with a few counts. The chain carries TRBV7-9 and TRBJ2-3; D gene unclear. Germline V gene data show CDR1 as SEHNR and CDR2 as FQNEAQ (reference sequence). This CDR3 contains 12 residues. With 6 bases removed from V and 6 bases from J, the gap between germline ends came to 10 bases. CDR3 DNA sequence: TGTGCCAGCAGGCAATATTCGGATACGCAGTATTTT. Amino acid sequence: CASRQYSDTQYF.